These 13 T cell receptor beta chains were sequenced from one sample in a study of PD-L1 blockade in urothelial cancer. Measured with immunoSEQ multiplex PCR; TCRdb has only the in-frame clones, and not every one. The sample consists of 55,000 to 80,000 clones, under 90% of them appearing once. Regarding time point: pretreatment peripheral blood. The starting material was PBMCs, obtained around atezolizumab (anti-PD-L1) treatment. These receptors came from a man between 65 and 85 years old with urothelial cancer.

J is TRBJ2-1 and V is TRBV15; 12 bases agree with TRBD2. The CDR3 extends over 21 amino acids. CDR1 and CDR2 (germline): LNHNV, YYDKDF (reference sequence). Germline trimming cut 3 bases from V and 0 bases from J; bases unmatched to any gene: 15. DNA for the CDR3: TGTGCCACCAGCAGGACATCCGGGACTAGCGGGTACCATAGCTCCTACAATGAGCAGTTCTTC. This encodes CATSRTSGTSGYHSSYNEQFF. The full variable domain, its missing parts supplied by reference TRBV15 and TRBJ2-1, is DAMVIQNPRYQVTQFGKPVTLSCSQTLNHNVMYWYQQKSSQAPKLLFHYYDKDFNNEADTPDNFQSRRPNTSFCFLDIRSPGLGDTAMYLCATSRTSGTSGYHSSYNEQFFGPGTRLTVL.

The CDR3 here is CASSFEGAYYGQPQHF. In DNA form, the CDR3 reads TGTGCCAGCAGTTTCGAAGGGGCTTATTATGGTCAGCCCCAGCATTTT. This chain joins TRBV28 and TRBJ1-5, with D possibly TRBD1 on 5 matching bases. The germline CDR1 and CDR2 sequences are MDHEN and SYDVKM. V shed 3 bases and J shed 6 bases, with 18 bases lying between them. This CDR3 region has 16 residues.

The count of this clone is one. This chain links TRBV18 with TRBJ2-3; D may be TRBD2 (5 bases). CDR1 and CDR2 (germline): KGHSH, LQKENI. This CDR3 spans 12 amino acids. Between the trimmed V and J ends, which lost 2 bases and 6 bases, there was a span of 6 bases. The CDR3 DNA reads as TGTGCCAGCTCACCAACTAGTGATACGCAGTATTTT. It encodes CASSPTSDTQYF. Complete variable domain (other parts from reference TRBV18 and TRBJ2-3): NAGVMQNPRHLVRRRGQEARLRCSPMKGHSHVYWYRQLPEEGLKFMVYLQKENIIDESGMPKERFSAEFPKEGPSILRIQQVVRGDSAAYFCASSPTSDTQYFGPGTRLTVL.

The rearrangement uses TRBV4-1 and TRBJ2-3, with 8 bases lining up with TRBD2. The germline gives CDR1 MGHRA, CDR2 YSYEKL. The ends lost 1 base at V and 4 bases at J; junction bases unmatched: 10. The CDR3 has 17 amino acids. The chain's CDR3 is CASSQGRASGRADTQYF. Here the CDR3 DNA reads TGCGCCAGCAGCCAAGGACGGGCAAGCGGGAGAGCAGATACGCAGTATTTT.

The chain has TRBV6-6 and TRBJ2-3; no clear D. Germline V gives CDR1 MNHNY, CDR2 SVGAGI (reference sequence). CDR3 length: 14 amino acids. V was clipped by 0 bases and J by 0 bases, with 4 bases between them. The DNA for the CDR3 is TGTGCCAGCAGTTACTCGGGCAGCACAGATACGCAGTATTTT. Its protein is CASSYSGSTDTQYF.

The CDR3 is CASSPRRRNEQYF. In DNA form, the CDR3 reads TGTGCCAGCAGCCCTAGGAGGAGGAACGAGCAGTACTTC. The V and J genes are TRBV9 and TRBJ2-7, with D possibly being TRBD2 (5 bases). This CDR3 contains 13 residues. Germline values: CDR1 SGDLS, CDR2 YYNGEE. V gave up 4 bases and J gave up 5 bases, with 13 bases separating them.

The V and J genes are TRBV18 and TRBJ2-1; D ambiguous. Per germline, CDR1 KGHSH and CDR2 LQKENI. V gave up 5 bases and J gave up 0 bases, with 5 bases separating them. CDR3 length equals 13 residues. The DNA for the CDR3 is TGTGCCAGCTCAGCAGACTCCTACAATGAGCAGTTCTTC. Translation gives CASSADSYNEQFF.

This rearrangement joins TRBV11-3 to TRBJ2-1; TRBD2 aligns across 15 bases. Germline V gene sequence: CDR1 SGHNT, CDR2 YENEEA. V trimming: 5 bases; J trimming: 8 bases; junction bases outside the gene matches: 4. This CDR3 contains 15 residues. The CDR3: CASSAGLAGGHEQFF. The CDR3 bases are TGTGCCAGCAGCGCCGGACTAGCGGGAGGGCATGAGCAGTTCTTC.

The sample holds one count of this clone. This chain uses TRBV2 with TRBJ2-5; the match to TRBD2 covers 8 bases. Germline V gene data show CDR1 as SNHLY and CDR2 as FYNNEI. The V segment lost 7 bases and the J segment 7 bases; nucleotides outside the gene matches: 14. The CDR3 runs 15 residues. The CDR3: CASTMRPAGGVTQYF. Here the CDR3 DNA reads TGTGCCAGCACCATGAGGCCCGCCGGGGGGGTGACCCAGTACTTC.

The chain joins TRBV5-6 to TRBJ2-2, with TRBD2 as a possible D gene (5 bases). Trimming shortened V by 4 bases and J by 6 bases, and 10 bases separated the two germline ends. The V gene's germline CDR1 is SGHDT and CDR2 YYEEEE. This CDR3 spans 13 amino acids. CDR3 amino acids: CASSPAGAGELFF. The CDR3 DNA is TGTGCCAGCAGCCCCGCCGGGGCCGGGGAGCTGTTTTTT.

V and J are TRBV19 and TRBJ1-3; no reliable D call. Germline V gives CDR1 LNHDA, CDR2 SQIVND (reference sequence). The CDR3 is made up of 15 amino acids. Trimming removed 5 bases at V and 0 bases at J, with 11 bases between. CDR3 coding DNA: TGTGCCAGTAGTCAAGGACGGGACTCTGGAAACACCATATATTTT. Encoded protein: CASSQGRDSGNTIYF.

The chain has TRBV20-1 and TRBJ1-4; D is uncertain. Germline V gene lookup returns CDR1 DFQATT and CDR2 SNEGSKA (reference sequence). Deletions cut 5 bases from V and 6 bases from J, with 7 bases between. The CDR3 has 11 residues. CDR3 sequence (DNA): TGCAGTGCTGACGGGGATGAAAAACTGTTTTTT. It translates to CSADGDEKLFF.

The chain uses TRBV13 and TRBJ2-1; 12 bases line up with TRBD2. With V trimmed by 7 bases and J by 7 bases, 8 bases remained unmatched. The CDR3 sequence is 15 residues long. Germline lookup yields CDR1 PRHDT and CDR2 FYEKMQ (reference sequence). Here the CDR3 DNA reads TGTGCCAGCATGCTAAGACTAGCGGGAGTGAATGAGCAGTTCTTC. The encoded protein is CASMLRLAGVNEQFF.